The table lists the clone carrying this TCR beta chain with a few counts. Its antigen is undetermined. The data were taken from a study of T-cell memory formation after mild COVID-19. The CDR3 runs 13 residues. V lost 1 base and J 5 bases, leaving 7 bases between the germline ends. The germline CDR1 and CDR2 sequences are SGHTA and FQGNSA. After 5'RACE with constant-segment primers, TCR alpha and TCR beta cDNA libraries carrying sample barcodes and UMIs were obtained. In TCRdb, the 5' RACE reads were re-called with MiXCR into one record per CDR3 protein. The sample lists a few hundred thousand distinct CDR3 sequences; roughly an eighth were seen once. Broader study findings: Contracting clones from day 15 to 85 showed balanced CD4/CD8; later expanders favored CD4+. The pre-infection memory compartment contained some responding clones, suggesting cross-reactive memory joined.

The receptor comes from a man in his late teens or twenties who had mild COVID-19 (a few samples of this study predate the infection). Cell type and time point are not known. Sequencing was done on a sample of PBMCs or a T cell subset sorted from them (not recorded which). The rearrangement uses TRBV7-2 and TRBJ2-3; possibly TRBD1 for D (6 bases). The CDR3 region is CASSLVGGDTQYF. The CDR3 DNA reads as TGTGCCAGCAGCTTAGTAGGGGGAGATACGCAGTATTTT.